Listed below are T cell receptor beta chains from one sample, sequenced in a study of regulatory T cells in long-lasting Graves disease. TCRdb reanalysed the multiplex PCR reads using MiXCR and keeps one entry per CDR3 protein. The sample contains over 300,000 distinct CDR3 sequences, about 20% of which appear only once. The specimen was peripheral blood mononuclear cells (PBMCs), collected when the disease was refractory, from a patient treated with antithyroid drugs. All receptors come from a female donor with Graves disease. Each CDR3 is given with its conserved first and last residue. A D gene is named only where the DNA matches it firmly. Rows give clone size only sometimes, using once, few, many, or a class for an expanded clone.

d_call | j_call | v_call | clone_size | cdr3_nt | cdr3_aa
. | TRBJ2-7 | TRBV11-2 | many | TGTGCCAGCAGCACCCAGACTTACGAGCAGTACTTC | CASSTQTYEQYF
. | TRBJ2-5 | TRBV30 | many | TGTGCCTGGAGTGTACAAGAGACCCAGTACTTC | CAWSVQETQYF
TRBD2 | TRBJ2-5 | TRBV27 | . | TGTGCCAGCAGCTTCGGGTTGGGGGGGGTGAGAGGTGATGAGACCCAGTACTTC | CASSFGLGGVRGDETQYF
TRBD2 | TRBJ2-1 | TRBV5-1 | . | TGCGCCAGCAGCTTAATAGCGGGAGATCCCAATGAGCAGTTCTTC | CASSLIAGDPNEQFF
. | TRBJ1-1 | TRBV3-1 | many | TGTGCCAGCAGCCATCAGGGCCTGAAAGCTTTCTTT | CASSHQGLKAFF
TRBD1 | TRBJ1-5 | TRBV19 | many | TGTGCCAGTAGTGTCCACACGGGACAGGTCAATCAGCCCCAGCATTTT | CASSVHTGQVNQPQHF
. | TRBJ1-4 | TRBV30 | many | TGTGCCTGGAGTGGTGGTGAAAAACTGTTTTTT | CAWSGGEKLFF
. | TRBJ1-5 | TRBV4-1 | . | TGCGCCAGCAGTGCAGTGGGGTCCAATCAGCCCCAGCATTTT | CASSAVGSNQPQHF
. | TRBJ2-5 | TRBV7-9 | . | TGTGCCAGCAGCTACACGGCGCCTCGAGAGACCCAGTACTTC | CASSYTAPRETQYF
. | TRBJ1-1 | TRBV12-3/TRBV12-4 | . | TGTGCCAGCAGAATGGGCGATGAAGCTTTCTTT | CASRMGDEAFF
. | TRBJ2-5 | TRBV7-9 | many | TGTGCCAGCAGCTTTGAGGTCACCCGGTACCAAGAGACCCAGTACTTC | CASSFEVTRYQETQYF
TRBD2 | TRBJ2-5 | TRBV13 | . | TGTGCCAGCAGCTTAGGCCTAAGGGAGGGAGAGACCCAGTACTTC | CASSLGLREGETQYF
. | TRBJ1-1 | TRBV5-5 | . | TGTGCCAGCAGCTTCTTTCCAGAGAACGTAGCTTTCTTT | CASSFFPENVAFF
. | TRBJ1-2 | TRBV29-1 | . | TGCAGCGTTGAAAAGTTGACGGGCGGTGGCTACACCTTC | CSVEKLTGGGYTF
TRBD1 | TRBJ2-1 | TRBV9 | . | TGTGCCAGCAGCGGGGGAGGGGGGACAGGGAGGAATGAGCAGTTCTTC | CASSGGGGTGRNEQFF
TRBD2 | TRBJ2-7 | TRBV28 | many | TGTGCCAGCAGCCGACTGGATGCGGGAGGGCGGGGCGAGCAGTACTTC | CASSRLDAGGRGEQYF
. | TRBJ2-7 | TRBV5-1 | few | TGCGCCAGCAGCCGTGGGACGGACTCCTACGAGCAGTACTTC | CASSRGTDSYEQYF
. | TRBJ1-5 | TRBV11-2 | . | TGTGCCAGCAGCTTAGTAGGGGGGAGGGAGCCCCAGCATTTT | CASSLVGGREPQHF
TRBD2 | TRBJ2-1 | TRBV18 | few | TGTGCCAGCTCACCACCGGCGGGGGGGCCGTTCAGCAATGAGCAGTTCTTC | CASSPPAGGPFSNEQFF
. | TRBJ1-5 | TRBV7-9 | few | TGTGCCAGCAGCTTAGCGGCAGGCAATCAGCCCCAGCATTTT | CASSLAAGNQPQHF
. | TRBJ2-1 | TRBV7-2 | . | TGTGCCAGCAGCTTAACACTCGACAATGAGCAGTTCTTC | CASSLTLDNEQFF
TRBD1 | TRBJ1-5 | TRBV5-6 | many | TGTGCCAGCAGCTTGGCAAGGGGGCCTCAGCCCCAGCATTTT | CASSLARGPQPQHF
. | TRBJ2-7 | TRBV12-3/TRBV12-4 | many | TGTGCCAGCAGTCTCCGGACAGGCGGGAGGGAGCAGTACTTC | CASSLRTGGREQYF
. | TRBJ1-4 | TRBV12-5 | many | TGTGCTAGTGGTTTCATTCCCTCTAATGAAAAACTGTTTTTT | CASGFIPSNEKLFF
. | TRBJ1-1 | TRBV18 | . | TGTGCCAGCTCACCAAGGCAGGAGAACACTGAAGCTTTCTTT | CASSPRQENTEAFF
. | TRBJ1-1 | TRBV18 | . | TGTGCCAGCTCACCAGGCGCGTTTGGGAACACTGAAGCTTTCTTT | CASSPGAFGNTEAFF
TRBD1 | TRBJ2-1 | TRBV5-1 | . | TGCGCCAGCAGCTTGATGGGGACAGGCGCCTACAATGAGCAGTTCTTC | CASSLMGTGAYNEQFF
TRBD2 | TRBJ2-1 | TRBV7-9 | . | TGTGCCAGCAGCCCTAACCCCGTGCGGGAGCGTTACAATGAGCAGTTCTTC | CASSPNPVRERYNEQFF
. | TRBJ1-2 | TRBV5-4 | few | TGTGCCAGCAGTTACGACAGCTATGGCTACACCTTC | CASSYDSYGYTF
TRBD2 | TRBJ2-7 | TRBV12-3/TRBV12-4 | . | TGTGCCAGCAGTACATCTAGCGGGAAACGCTACGAGCAGTACTTC | CASSTSSGKRYEQYF
. | TRBJ2-7 | TRBV11-2 | many | TGTGCCAGCAGCTTAGGCCCCCGGGTCGGGTCCTACGAGCAGTACTTC | CASSLGPRVGSYEQYF
TRBD1 | TRBJ2-3 | TRBV20-1 | . | TGCAGTGCTAGTCTGGGGACAGGGGGTAGAAATACGCAGTATTTT | CSASLGTGGRNTQYF
. | TRBJ1-4 | TRBV11-1 | many | TGTGCCAGCAGCTCCGCGGGGGGGGCGTCGGAAAAACTGTTTTTT | CASSSAGGASEKLFF
TRBD1 | TRBJ1-4 | TRBV12-3/TRBV12-4 | many | TGTGCCAGCAGTTTAGAGGCCTCTAGAGGGACAGGGATTTTT | CASSLEASRGTGIF
TRBD1 | TRBJ2-5 | TRBV11-2 | many | TGTGCCAGCAGTTCCGGGGACAGGGTATTTCGAGAGACCCAGTACTTC | CASSSGDRVFRETQYF
. | TRBJ1-5 | TRBV6-1 | many | TGTGCCAGCAGGCCGGACATAAACAATCAGCCCCAGCATTTT | CASRPDINNQPQHF
. | TRBJ2-2 | TRBV27 | many | TGTGCCAGCAGTTTATATGGGTGGGGGCTGAACACCGGGGAGCTGTTTTTT | CASSLYGWGLNTGELFF
TRBD1 | TRBJ1-2 | TRBV12-3/TRBV12-4 | few | TGTGCCAGCAGTGACCGGACAGGGGGGACAGCTAACTATGGCTACACCTTC | CASSDRTGGTANYGYTF
. | TRBJ1-6 | TRBV4-1 | . | TGCGCCAGCAGCCAAGATGGGCAGGGCTATAATTCACCCCTCCACTTT | CASSQDGQGYNSPLHF
. | TRBJ2-7 | TRBV11-2 | few | TGTGCCAGCAGCTTAGATTTGTGGCAGACCTACGAGCAGTACTTC | CASSLDLWQTYEQYF
. | TRBJ1-5 | TRBV19 | many | TGTGCCAGTAGTATAGGTGGCAGGCCCAATCAGCCCCAGCATTTT | CASSIGGRPNQPQHF
. | TRBJ1-1 | TRBV24-1 | many | TGTGCCACCAGTGATTCCCAGGAGGCCACTGAAGCTTTCTTT | CATSDSQEATEAFF